The clone carrying this T cell receptor beta chain was counted once. Germline V gene sequence: CDR1 SGHAT, CDR2 FQNNGV. V was pared by 0 bases and J by 6 bases, with 9 bases between. This CDR3 region has 13 residues. This entry comes from a study of radiotherapy plus CTLA-4 blockade in lung cancer. This table comes from immunoSEQ multiplex PCR, and its TCRdb copy is limited to in-frame clones, with some not included. The sample contains 70,000 to 95,000 clones, 85% to 90% of which appear only once. With ipilimumab providing CTLA-4 blockade, focal radiation was administered to patients who had chemo-refractory metastatic non-small-cell lung cancer.

The chain has TRBV11-2 and TRBJ2-7; D tentatively fits TRBD1 or TRBD2 (6 bases each). The sequenced sample was peripheral blood, obtained from a patient treated with radiotherapy plus ipilimumab. This receptor was taken from a human donor with non-small cell lung cancer that progressed on radiotherapy plus ipilimumab. In DNA, the CDR3 is TGTGCCAGCAGCTTAGACAGGGGAGGCGAGCAGTACTTC. This sequence encodes CASSLDRGGEQYF.